One sample yielded the 22 T cell receptor beta chains listed below, sequenced in a study of regulatory T cells in long-lasting Graves disease. Time point given: persistent/refractory GD, antithyroid drugs over 5 years with positive TRAb. RNA isolated from PBMCs was used to make the TCR library. Arm-PCR of CDR3 regions with iRepertoire HTBI primers generated TCR beta libraries. TCRdb recomputed calls from the multiplex PCR reads with MiXCR, one row per CDR3 protein. The sample comprises hundreds of thousands of distinct CDR3 sequences, about 20% of which are singletons, and over 7.5% rests with the top ten. The material was peripheral blood mononuclear cells (PBMCs), obtained when the disease was refractory, from a patient treated with antithyroid drugs. The receptors were sampled from a female donor with Graves disease.

CDR3 amino acids: CASNLKQGAAGELFF. Written as DNA, the CDR3 is TGTGCCAGCAATCTAAAACAGGGGGCGGCCGGGGAGCTGTTTTTT. This sequence joins TRBV2 and TRBJ2-2, with 9 bases lining up with TRBD1. The CDR3 contains 15 residues. Trimming cost V 7 bases and J 6 bases; bases outside gene matches: 9. Germline V gene sequence: CDR1 SNHLY, CDR2 FYNNEI.

This rearrangement joins TRBV4-3 to TRBJ1-1, with D unresolved. The germline gives CDR1 LGHNA, CDR2 YSLEER. This CDR3 has 14 residues. V gave up 2 bases and J gave up 5 bases, with 12 bases separating them. Here the CDR3 DNA reads TGCGCCAGCAGCCAATCGGGGAAGAGTACTGAAGCTTTCTTT. Amino acids: CASSQSGKSTEAFF.

This clonotype showed up just a few times. The chain couples TRBV5-6 to TRBJ2-5; 9 nucleotides line up with TRBD2. This CDR3 comprises 18 residues. CDR1 is SGHDT, CDR2 YYEEEE, per germline. The V gene end was trimmed by 2 bases and the J gene end by 2 bases; junction bases not matched to a gene: 13. CDR3 residues: CASSFLAGEVMGQETQYF. The CDR3 nucleotides are TGTGCCAGCAGCTTCTTAGCGGGAGAGGTAATGGGGCAAGAGACCCAGTACTTC.

V is TRBV5-1 and J is TRBJ2-2, with a weak D call TRBD2 (6 bases). The germline CDR1 and CDR2 sequences are SGHRS and YFSETQ. The CDR3 consists of 14 residues. With 4 bases removed from V and 4 bases from J, the gap between germline ends came to 11 bases. CDR3 nucleotide sequence: TGCGCCAGCAGCCTTGCGGGGAGCACCGGGGAGCTGTTTTTT. The encoded protein is CASSLAGSTGELFF. Looking up the rest from reference TRBV5-1 and TRBJ2-2 gives the full variable domain: KAGVTQTPRYLIKTRGQQVTLSCSPISGHRSVSWYQQTPGQGLQFLFEYFSETQRNKGNFPGRFSGRQFSNSRSEMNVSTLELGDSALYLCASSLAGSTGELFFGEGSRLTVL.

The rearrangement links TRBV5-1 to TRBJ2-7; D is perhaps TRBD2 (6 bases). V was pared by 7 bases and J by 3 bases, with 14 bases between. The CDR3 is 13 amino acids. Looked up from germline, CDR1 is SGHRS and CDR2 is YFSETQ. The CDR3 bases are TGCGCCAGCGCCAAGGAGGGGAACTACGAGCAGTACTTC. It translates to CASAKEGNYEQYF.

With regard to this clonotype: This may stem from a read error, because a much larger clone lies one nucleotide away. The CDR3 carries no conserved terminal phenylalanine or tryptophan, so it likely arises from a read error. The chain has TRBV7-8 and TRBJ2-7, with 8 bases matching TRBD1. V trimming: 1 base; J trimming: 5 bases; junction bases outside the gene matches: 7. CDR1 is SGHVS, CDR2 FQNEAQ, per germline. The CDR3 runs 15 residues. The CDR3 DNA is TGTGCCAGCAGCTTAGGGACAGGGAAAGCCCACGAGCAGTACCTC. Its protein is CASSLGTGKAHEQYL.

This clonotype appeared a few times. The chain joins TRBV20-1 to TRBJ2-7; 7 bases are shared with TRBD1. CDR3 length equals 14 residues. Germline CDR1 reads DFQATT; CDR2 reads SNEGSKA (reference sequence). V trimming: 6 bases; J trimming: 2 bases; junction bases outside the gene matches: 10. CDR3 region: CSAIGTEHTYEQYF. The CDR3 region has the DNA TGCAGTGCCATCGGGACAGAACATACCTACGAGCAGTACTTC.

This clonotype has ten or more counts. This chain connects TRBV7-9 to TRBJ1-4; D call uncertain. Germline assignment: CDR1 SEHNR and CDR2 FQNEAQ (reference sequence). V was pared by 5 bases and J by 8 bases, with 21 bases between. This CDR3 is 16 amino acids long. In nucleotides, the CDR3 is TGTGCCAGCAGCGTATCCACCGAGACCTGGAAAGAAAAACTGTTTTTT. Translated, it gives CASSVSTETWKEKLFF.

The sample holds a few counts of this clonotype. This clone may be a read error of a much larger clone one base away. The V gene is TRBV6-2 or TRBV6-3, the J gene TRBJ1-6, with 7 bases aligning to TRBD1. This CDR3 has 14 residues. V lost 4 bases, J lost 7 bases, and 4 bases stayed unmatched. Germline V gives CDR1 MNHEY, CDR2 SVGEGT. This CDR3 is CASSWGQRNSPLHF. The CDR3 DNA reads as TGTGCCAGCAGTTGGGGACAGAGGAATTCACCCCTCCACTTT.

This clonotype was seen at least ten times. J is TRBJ2-2 and V is TRBV28; 8 bases align to TRBD2. The germline V gene has CDR1 MDHEN and CDR2 SYDVKM. The CDR3 runs to 15 residues. Germline trimming cut 5 bases from V and 4 bases from J; bases unmatched to any gene: 6. CDR3 region: CASSPAGAATGELFF. CDR3 in DNA: TGTGCCAGCAGTCCAGCGGGAGCCGCCACCGGGGAGCTGTTTTTT.

This chain links TRBV10-3 with TRBJ2-7, with 12 bases that match TRBD2. The germline CDR1 and CDR2 sequences are ENHRY and SYGVKD. J gave up 6 bases and V 2 bases, and 8 bases lay outside the gene matches. This CDR3 region has 16 residues. The CDR3 DNA reads TGTGCCATCAGTGAGACCAAGACTAGCGGGAGTTCCGAGCAGTACTTC. This sequence encodes CAISETKTSGSSEQYF.

This clonotype was picked up many times. This chain connects TRBV2 to TRBJ1-5; D possibly corresponds to TRBD1 (6 bases). The germline V gene encodes CDR1 SNHLY and CDR2 FYNNEI. Trimming left V 5 bases short and J 0 bases short, with 11 bases between. The CDR3 spans 15 residues. This chain's CDR3 is CASSQGHSSNQPQHF. CDR3 nucleotides: TGTGCCAGCAGTCAGGGACATAGTAGCAATCAGCCCCAGCATTTT.

This clonotype was observed at least ten times. This chain uses TRBV28 with TRBJ2-7, with unresolved D. Germline V gene lookup returns CDR1 MDHEN and CDR2 SYDVKM. The CDR3 runs 14 residues. Trimming removed 2 bases from V and 0 bases from J, with 8 bases in between. The CDR3 sequence is CASSLSQSSYEQYF. The CDR3 DNA is TGTGCCAGCAGTTTAAGTCAGAGCTCCTACGAGCAGTACTTC.

With respect to this clonotype: One base separates it from a far larger clone, so it is likely a read error. The chain has TRBV2 and TRBJ1-2; D remains ambiguous. The CDR3 loop spans 14 amino acids. Germline values: CDR1 SNHLY, CDR2 FYNNEI. The germline V and J ends were trimmed by 6 bases and 4 bases, with 15 bases remaining between them. CDR3 protein: CASSLTQEVYGYTF. The CDR3 DNA reads as TGTGCCAGCAGCCTGACACAAGAGGTCTATGGCTACACCTTC.

Ten or more counts support this clonotype. This chain connects TRBV19 to TRBJ1-2; D might be TRBD1 (5 bases). This CDR3 spans 15 amino acids. In germline, CDR1 is LNHDA, CDR2 SQIVND (reference sequence). The V and J ends lost 7 bases and 3 bases respectively, with 18 bases between them. Written as DNA, the CDR3 is TGTGCCAGTACCCTGTGGGGCAGGGCGGACTATGGCTACACCTTC. Its protein product is CASTLWGRADYGYTF.

This clonotype was detected ten times or more. The chain couples TRBV6-1 to TRBJ2-5, with a possible D match to TRBD1 (6 bases). Trimming shortened V by 7 bases and J by 1 base, and 19 bases separated the two germline ends. The CDR3 has 16 amino acids. The V gene's germline CDR1 is MNHNS and CDR2 SASEGT. DNA of the CDR3: TGTGCCAGCACTCAACGACGGACAGCCCGCCAAGAGACCCAGTACTTC. Translated, it gives CASTQRRTARQETQYF.

This clonotype was seen ten or more times. The chain couples TRBV28 to TRBJ2-7; 8 nucleotides align to TRBD1. Germline V gene sequence: CDR1 MDHEN, CDR2 SYDVKM. With V trimmed by 6 bases and J by 3 bases, 4 bases remained unmatched. The CDR3 covers 13 residues. CDR3 coding DNA: TGTGCCAGCAGGGGACAGGCGCGCTACGAGCAGTACTTC. It yields the protein CASRGQARYEQYF.

The chain recombines TRBV20-1 with TRBJ2-7; D call uncertain. This CDR3 has 12 amino acids. V was clipped by 3 bases and J by 5 bases, with 11 bases between them. Per germline, CDR1 DFQATT and CDR2 SNEGSKA (reference sequence). The CDR3 here is CSASPTPHEQYF. The CDR3 bases are TGCAGTGCTAGTCCGACACCCCACGAGCAGTACTTC.

The chain uses TRBV11-2 and TRBJ2-5; 7 bases fit TRBD2. The closer fit of TRBJ2-1 to the DNA end suggests the J call may be wrong. The V gene's germline CDR1 is SGHAT and CDR2 FQNNGV. The CDR3 has 16 amino acids. DNA of the CDR3: TGTGCCAGCAGCTTTCCAAGCGGGATAGGAGGGAATGAGCAGTTCTTC. Translated: CASSFPSGIGGNEQFF.

This clonotype occurred many times. The CDR3 sequence is CASSENGLGGGYEQYF. CDR3 sequence (DNA): TGTGCCAGCAGTGAAAACGGCCTCGGGGGAGGCTACGAGCAGTACTTC. The genes are TRBV2 and TRBJ2-7, with a tentative D call TRBD2 (6 bases). Germline V CDR1 and CDR2: SNHLY, FYNNEI. V was cut by 2 bases and J by 3 bases, with 17 bases left in between. The CDR3 has 16 amino acids.

This clonotype came up many times. The chain combines TRBV9 with TRBJ1-6; D unclear. V was cut by 4 bases and J by 10 bases, with 18 bases left in between. The CDR3 totals 15 residues. The germline V gene encodes CDR1 SGDLS and CDR2 YYNGEE. The CDR3 nucleotides are TGTGCCAGCAGCCCCCTGGGTGGCGGAGGATCACCCCTCCACTTT. Protein sequence: CASSPLGGGGSPLHF.

This clonotype showed up many times. This chain uses TRBV15 with TRBJ2-5; weak D call: TRBD1 (5 bases). CDR1 and CDR2 from the germline V gene are LNHNV and YYDKDF (reference sequence). CDR3 length: 12 amino acids. The ends were cut back, 8 bases at V and 5 bases at J, with 12 bases in the middle. The CDR3 DNA reads as TGTGCCACCCACGCCAGGGATGAGACCCAGTACTTC. Residues: CATHARDETQYF. Drawing the rest from reference TRBV15 and TRBJ2-5, the complete variable domain is DAMVIQNPRYQVTQFGKPVTLSCSQTLNHNVMYWYQQKSSQAPKLLFHYYDKDFNNEADTPDNFQSRRPNTSFCFLDIRSPGLGDTAMYLCATHARDETQYFGPGTRLLVL.